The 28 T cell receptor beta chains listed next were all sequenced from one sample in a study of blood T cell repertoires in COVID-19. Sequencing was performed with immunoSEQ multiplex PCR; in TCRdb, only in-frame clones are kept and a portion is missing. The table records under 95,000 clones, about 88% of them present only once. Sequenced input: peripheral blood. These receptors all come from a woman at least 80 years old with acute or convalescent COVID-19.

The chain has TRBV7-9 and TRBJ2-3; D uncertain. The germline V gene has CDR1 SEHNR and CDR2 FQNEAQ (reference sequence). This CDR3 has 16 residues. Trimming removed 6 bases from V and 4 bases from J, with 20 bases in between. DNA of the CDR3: TGTGCCAGCAGTTTGGCAGGAACCCCGCTTGCAGATACGCAGTATTTT. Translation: CASSLAGTPLADTQYF.

The CDR3 sequence is CASSLGGSLILNEQFF. The CDR3 DNA reads TGTGCCAGCAGCTTAGGAGGAAGCTTAATATTAAATGAGCAGTTCTTC. This chain uses TRBV11-3 with TRBJ2-1; D is unresolved. Germline V gene data show CDR1 as SGHNT and CDR2 as YENEEA. The CDR3 covers 16 residues. Deletions cut 1 base from V and 7 bases from J, with 17 bases between.

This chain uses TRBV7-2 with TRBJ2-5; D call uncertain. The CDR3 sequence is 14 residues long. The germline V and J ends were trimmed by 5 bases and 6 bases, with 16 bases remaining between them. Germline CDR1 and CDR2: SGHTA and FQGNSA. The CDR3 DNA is TGTGCCAGCAGCCTGGCAGGCCTGGTGAAGACCCAGTACTTC. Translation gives CASSLAGLVKTQYF.

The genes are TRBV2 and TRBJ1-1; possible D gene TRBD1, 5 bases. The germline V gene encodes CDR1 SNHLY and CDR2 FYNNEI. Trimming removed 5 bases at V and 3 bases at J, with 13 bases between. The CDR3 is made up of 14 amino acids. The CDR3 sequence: CASSTYPGDTEAFF. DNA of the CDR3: TGTGCCAGCAGTACCTACCCGGGGGACACTGAAGCTTTCTTT.

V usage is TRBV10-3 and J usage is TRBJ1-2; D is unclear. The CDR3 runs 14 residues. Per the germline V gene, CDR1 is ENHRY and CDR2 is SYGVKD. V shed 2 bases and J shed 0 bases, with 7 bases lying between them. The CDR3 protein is CAISEERTNYGYTF. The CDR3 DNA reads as TGTGCCATCAGTGAGGAGCGAACTAACTATGGCTACACCTTC.

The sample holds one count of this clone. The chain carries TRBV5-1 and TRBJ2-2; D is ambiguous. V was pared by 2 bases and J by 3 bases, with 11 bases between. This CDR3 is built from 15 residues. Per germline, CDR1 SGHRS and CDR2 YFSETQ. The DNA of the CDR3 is TGCGCCAGCAGCTTCACACCAGGATACACCGGGGAGCTGTTTTTT. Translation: CASSFTPGYTGELFF.

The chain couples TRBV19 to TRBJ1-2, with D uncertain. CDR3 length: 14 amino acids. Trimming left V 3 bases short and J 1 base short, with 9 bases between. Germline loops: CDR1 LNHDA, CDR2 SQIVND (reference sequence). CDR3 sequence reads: CASSMLGSNYGYTF. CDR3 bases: TGTGCCAGTAGTATGCTAGGAAGTAACTATGGCTACACCTTC.

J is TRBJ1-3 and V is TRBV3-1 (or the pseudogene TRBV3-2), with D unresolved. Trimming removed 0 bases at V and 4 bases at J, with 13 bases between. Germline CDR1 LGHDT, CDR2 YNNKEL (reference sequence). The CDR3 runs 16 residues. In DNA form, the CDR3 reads TGTGCCAGCAGCCAAGATCAGGCCAGGCAAGGAAACACCATATATTTT. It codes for CASSQDQARQGNTIYF.

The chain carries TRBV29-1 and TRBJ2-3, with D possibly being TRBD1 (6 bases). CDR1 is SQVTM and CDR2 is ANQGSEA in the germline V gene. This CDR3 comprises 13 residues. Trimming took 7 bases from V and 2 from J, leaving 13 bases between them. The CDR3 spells CSARRDTTDTQYF. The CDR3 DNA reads TGCAGCGCCCGACGGGACACCACAGATACGCAGTATTTT.

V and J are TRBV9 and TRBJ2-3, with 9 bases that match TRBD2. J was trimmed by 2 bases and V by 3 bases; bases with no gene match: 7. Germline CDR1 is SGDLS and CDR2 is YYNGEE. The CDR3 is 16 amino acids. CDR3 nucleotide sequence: TGTGCCAGCAGCGCTTTGACTAGCGGCTCCACAGATACGCAGTATTTT. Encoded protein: CASSALTSGSTDTQYF.

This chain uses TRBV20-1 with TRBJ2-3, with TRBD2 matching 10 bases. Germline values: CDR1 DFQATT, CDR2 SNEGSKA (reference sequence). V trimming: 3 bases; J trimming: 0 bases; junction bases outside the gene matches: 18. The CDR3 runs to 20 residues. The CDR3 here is CSASTPPLSGGLFSTDTQYF. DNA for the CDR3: TGCAGTGCTAGTACCCCGCCTCTTAGCGGGGGGCTTTTTAGCACAGATACGCAGTATTTT.

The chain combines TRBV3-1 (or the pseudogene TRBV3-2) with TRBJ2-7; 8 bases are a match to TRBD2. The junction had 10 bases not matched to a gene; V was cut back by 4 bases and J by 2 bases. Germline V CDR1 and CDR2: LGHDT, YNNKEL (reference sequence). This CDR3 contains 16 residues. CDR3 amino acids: CASSPWGAGGPYEQYF. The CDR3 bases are TGTGCCAGCAGCCCTTGGGGCGCGGGGGGTCCCTACGAGCAGTACTTC.

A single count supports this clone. CDR3 in DNA: TGCGCCAGCAGCTTGGCGGGCGGGGGGGCAGTTGAGCAGTTCTTC. Translated, it gives CASSLAGGGAVEQFF. This rearrangement joins TRBV5-1 to TRBJ2-1; TRBD2 aligns across 9 bases. Germline-derived CDR1 and CDR2 are SGHRS and YFSETQ. CDR3 length: 15 amino acids. J was trimmed by 9 bases and V by 0 bases; bases with no gene match: 7.

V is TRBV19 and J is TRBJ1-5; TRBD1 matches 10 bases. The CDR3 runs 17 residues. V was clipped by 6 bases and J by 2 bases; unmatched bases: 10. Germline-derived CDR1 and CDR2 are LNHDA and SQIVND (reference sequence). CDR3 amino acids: CASRRDRGAGGNQPQHF. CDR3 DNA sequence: TGTGCCAGTAGACGGGACAGGGGCGCAGGGGGCAATCAGCCCCAGCATTTT.

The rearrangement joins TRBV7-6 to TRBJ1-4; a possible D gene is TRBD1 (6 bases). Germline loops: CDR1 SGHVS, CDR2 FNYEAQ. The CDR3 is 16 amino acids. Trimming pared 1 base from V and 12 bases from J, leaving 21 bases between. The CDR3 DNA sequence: TGTGCCAGCAGCTTAGGGCCTTCGGGGGGCGCGGGGCAACTGTTTTTT. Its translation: CASSLGPSGGAGQLFF.

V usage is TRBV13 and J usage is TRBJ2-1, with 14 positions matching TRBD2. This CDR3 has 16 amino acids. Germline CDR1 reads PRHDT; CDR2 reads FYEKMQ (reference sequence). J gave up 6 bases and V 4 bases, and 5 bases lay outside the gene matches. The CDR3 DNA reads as TGTGCCAGCAGCTGGAGGGGACTAGCGGGGGTCAATGAGCAGTTCTTC. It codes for CASSWRGLAGVNEQFF.

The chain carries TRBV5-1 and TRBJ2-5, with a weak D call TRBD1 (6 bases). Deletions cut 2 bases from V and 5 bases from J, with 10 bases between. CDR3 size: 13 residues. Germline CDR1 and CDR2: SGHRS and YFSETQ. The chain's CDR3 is CASSFTGQETQYF. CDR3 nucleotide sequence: TGCGCCAGCAGCTTTACAGGGCAGGAGACCCAGTACTTC. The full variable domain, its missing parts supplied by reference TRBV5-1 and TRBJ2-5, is KAGVTQTPRYLIKTRGQQVTLSCSPISGHRSVSWYQQTPGQGLQFLFEYFSETQRNKGNFPGRFSGRQFSNSRSEMNVSTLELGDSALYLCASSFTGQETQYFGPGTRLLVL.

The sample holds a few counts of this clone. CDR3 in amino acids: CASSLYGLAGQSSYNEQFF. The CDR3 bases are TGTGCCAGCAGTTTATACGGACTAGCGGGGCAATCATCCTACAATGAGCAGTTCTTC. The chain recombines TRBV27 with TRBJ2-1; TRBD2 aligns across 12 bases. CDR1 MNHEY and CDR2 SMNVEV come from the germline V gene (reference sequence). CDR3 length: 19 residues. The junction had 8 bases not matched to a gene; V was cut back by 1 base and J by 1 base.

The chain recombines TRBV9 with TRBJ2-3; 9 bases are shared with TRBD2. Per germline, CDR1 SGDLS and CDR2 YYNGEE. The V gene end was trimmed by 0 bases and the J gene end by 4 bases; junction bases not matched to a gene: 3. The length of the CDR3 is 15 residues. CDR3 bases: TGTGCCAGCAGCGTAGTTCGCGGGGGGGCAGATACGCAGTATTTT. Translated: CASSVVRGGADTQYF.

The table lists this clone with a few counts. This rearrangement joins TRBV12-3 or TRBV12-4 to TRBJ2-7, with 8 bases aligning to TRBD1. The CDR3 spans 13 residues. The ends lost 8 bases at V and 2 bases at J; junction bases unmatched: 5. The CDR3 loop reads CASAAGQAYEQYF. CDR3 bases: TGTGCCAGCGCGGCGGGACAGGCCTACGAGCAGTACTTC.

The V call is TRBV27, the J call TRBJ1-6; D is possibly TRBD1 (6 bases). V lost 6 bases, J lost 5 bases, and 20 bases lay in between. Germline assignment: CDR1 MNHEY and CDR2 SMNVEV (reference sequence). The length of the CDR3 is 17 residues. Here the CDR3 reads CASRPLLRGSNNSPLHF. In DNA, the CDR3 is TGTGCCAGCAGACCTCTCCTCAGGGGAAGTAATAATTCACCCCTCCACTTT.

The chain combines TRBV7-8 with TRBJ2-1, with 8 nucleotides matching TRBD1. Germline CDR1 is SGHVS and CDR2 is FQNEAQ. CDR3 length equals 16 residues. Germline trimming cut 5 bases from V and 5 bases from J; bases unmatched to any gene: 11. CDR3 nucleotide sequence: TGTGCCAGCAGCCTTTTTACCGGGACAGGCCACAATGAGCAGTTCTTC. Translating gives CASSLFTGTGHNEQFF.

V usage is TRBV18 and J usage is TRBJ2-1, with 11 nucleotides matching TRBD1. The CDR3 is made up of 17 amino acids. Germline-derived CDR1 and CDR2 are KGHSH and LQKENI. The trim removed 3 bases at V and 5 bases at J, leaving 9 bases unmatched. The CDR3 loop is CASSPFVRDRGNNEQFF. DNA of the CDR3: TGTGCCAGCTCACCCTTTGTTCGGGACAGGGGGAACAATGAGCAGTTCTTC. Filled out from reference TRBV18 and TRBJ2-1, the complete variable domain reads NAGVMQNPRHLVRRRGQEARLRCSPMKGHSHVYWYRQLPEEGLKFMVYLQKENIIDESGMPKERFSAEFPKEGPSILRIQQVVRGDSAAYFCASSPFVRDRGNNEQFFGPGTRLTVL.

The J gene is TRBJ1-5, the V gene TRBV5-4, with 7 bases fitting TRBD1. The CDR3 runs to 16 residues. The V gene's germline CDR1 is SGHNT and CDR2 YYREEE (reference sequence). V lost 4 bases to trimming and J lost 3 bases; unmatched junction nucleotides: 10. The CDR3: CASSPELTGNNQPQHF. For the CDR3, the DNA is TGTGCCAGCAGCCCAGAATTGACAGGGAACAATCAGCCCCAGCATTTT.

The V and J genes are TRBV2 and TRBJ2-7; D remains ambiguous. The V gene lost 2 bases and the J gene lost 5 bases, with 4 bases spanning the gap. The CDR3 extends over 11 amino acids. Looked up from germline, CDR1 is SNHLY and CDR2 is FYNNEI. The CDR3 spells CASSETDEQYF. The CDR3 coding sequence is TGTGCCAGCAGTGAAACGGACGAGCAGTACTTC.

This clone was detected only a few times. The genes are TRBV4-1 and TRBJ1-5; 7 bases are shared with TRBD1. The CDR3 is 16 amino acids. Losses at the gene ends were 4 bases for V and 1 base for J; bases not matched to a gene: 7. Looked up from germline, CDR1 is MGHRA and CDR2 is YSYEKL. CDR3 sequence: CASSPETGLSNQPQHF. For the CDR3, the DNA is TGCGCCAGCAGCCCCGAGACAGGGCTAAGCAATCAGCCCCAGCATTTT.

CDR3 sequence reads: CASSRDTYNSPLHF. CDR3 nucleotide sequence: TGTGCCAGCAGCCGGGACACTTATAATTCACCCCTCCACTTT. The J gene is TRBJ1-6, the V gene TRBV11-2; TRBD1 is a possible D gene (6 bases). V shed 5 bases and J shed 4 bases, with 9 bases lying between them. Germline V gene lookup returns CDR1 SGHAT and CDR2 FQNNGV. This CDR3 contains 14 residues.

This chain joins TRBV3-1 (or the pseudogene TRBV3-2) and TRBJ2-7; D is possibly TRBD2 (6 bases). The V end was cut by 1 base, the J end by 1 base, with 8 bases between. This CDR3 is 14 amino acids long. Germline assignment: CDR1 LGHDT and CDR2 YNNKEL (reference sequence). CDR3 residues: CASSQGGLSYEQYF. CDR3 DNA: TGTGCCAGCAGCCAAGGGGGACTTTCCTACGAGCAGTACTTC.